This T cell receptor (beta chain) was retrieved from a study of Graves' ophthalmopathy and Graves' hyperthyroidism. The overall study: No progression to ophthalmopathy over 18 months defined stable hyperthyroidism.

General study findings and limits: In blood appeared most of the expanded thyroid clonotypes whose frequency exceeded 0.001. From stable hyperthyroidism, ophthalmopathy was separated by a 13-signature model with about 88% sensitivity and more than 75% specificity.

V lost 0 bases and J lost 10, with 13 bases in between. Germline V gene data show CDR1 as SGHDN and CDR2 as FVKESK. The CDR3 has 15 residues. Certain patients, namely those with other autoimmune diseases, uncontrolled infections, pregnancy or lactation, were excluded. As concerns this clonotype: Its antigen is not identified. This may come from a read error, since a much larger clone is one base off. Here the CDR3 omits its conserved ending phenylalanine or tryptophan, so a read error is the likely source.

RNA transcripts were the source from which TCR beta CDR3 regions were amplified. In the first round, RT-PCR was carried out with HTBI primers, and a multiplex PCR formed the second round. Each CDR3 protein is one row after TCRdb ran MiXCR on the multiplex PCR reads. The sample shows 900,000 to 1,200,000 distinct CDR3 sequences, 36% of them seen only once. This receptor was obtained from an adult man with Graves' hyperthyroidism. The rearrangement links TRBV14 to TRBJ1-6, with D perhaps matching TRBD1 (5 bases). Sequenced material: peripheral blood or thyroid tissue (not recorded which). In nucleotides, the CDR3 is TGTGCCAGCAGCCAAGATCCGGGGGGACGATCACCCCTCCACTCT. Its protein is CASSQDPGGRSPLHS.